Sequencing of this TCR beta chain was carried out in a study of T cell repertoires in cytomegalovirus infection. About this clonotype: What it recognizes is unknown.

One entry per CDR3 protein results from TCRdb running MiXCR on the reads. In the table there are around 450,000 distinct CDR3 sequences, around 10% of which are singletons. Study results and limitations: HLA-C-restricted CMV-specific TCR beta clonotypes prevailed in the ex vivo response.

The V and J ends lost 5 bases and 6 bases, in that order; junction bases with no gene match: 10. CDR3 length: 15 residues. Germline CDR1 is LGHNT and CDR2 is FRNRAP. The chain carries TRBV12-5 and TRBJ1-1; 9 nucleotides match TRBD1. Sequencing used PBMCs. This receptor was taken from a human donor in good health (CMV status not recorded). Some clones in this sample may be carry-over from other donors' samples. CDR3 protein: CASGHPDRGTAEAFF. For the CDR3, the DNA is TGTGCTAGTGGTCACCCGGACAGGGGAACGGCTGAAGCTTTCTTT. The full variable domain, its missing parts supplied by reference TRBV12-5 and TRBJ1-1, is DARVTQTPRHKVTEMGQEVTMRCQPILGHNTVFWYRQTMMQGLELLAYFRNRAPLDDSGMPKDRFSAEMPDATLATLKIQPSEPRDSAVYFCASGHPDRGTAEAFFGQGTRLTVV.